Following are 5 T cell receptor beta chains from one sample sequenced in a study of T cell repertoires in cytomegalovirus infection. TCRdb re-analysed the reads in MiXCR, keeping a single row per CDR3 protein. Of around 750,000 distinct CDR3 sequences detected, approximately 30% appear once; the ten largest clones hold roughly an eighth. The antigens for these receptors are not known. Sequencing used cultured CD8+ T cells from PBMCs, obtained from culture after CMV antigen stimulation. The receptors shown here come from a human donor in good health (CMV status not recorded). Some clones in this sample may be carry-over from other donors' samples.

This rearrangement joins TRBV12-3 or TRBV12-4 to TRBJ2-2, with D perhaps given as TRBD1 or TRBD2 (6 bases each). This CDR3 has 14 residues. V lost 1 base and J 6 bases, leaving 9 bases between the germline ends. The CDR3 DNA reads as TGTGCCAGCAGTTTAGGGGGGGCTTCCGGGGAGCTGTTTTTT. It codes for CASSLGGASGELFF.

This clonotype turned up a few times. The chain is built from TRBV10-2 and TRBJ2-2; the D is unclear. Germline V gene data show CDR1 as WSHSY and CDR2 as SAAADI. V was pared by 8 bases and J by 5 bases, with 15 bases between. The CDR3 sequence is 14 residues long. CDR3 coding DNA: TGCGCCAGCGAGGACCTTTTCCTGACCGGGGAGCTGTTTTTT. Its protein is CASEDLFLTGELFF.

The CDR3 bases are TGTGCCAGCAGCTTAGGGACTAGCGGGGAGTCTAGCACAGATACGCAGTATTTT. Translating gives CASSLGTSGESSTDTQYF. The chain combines TRBV7-8 with TRBJ2-3, with TRBD2 identical over 12 bases. This CDR3 is built from 18 residues. Germline trimming cut 1 base from V and 0 bases from J; bases unmatched to any gene: 5. CDR1 and CDR2 from the germline V gene are SGHVS and FQNEAQ.

CDR3 protein: CASSQATIGGELFF. The CDR3 DNA reads as TGTGCCAGCAGCCAAGCAACAATTGGCGGGGAGCTGTTTTTT. The genes are TRBV4-2 and TRBJ2-2; D ambiguous. The CDR3 sequence is 14 residues long. Germline V gene lookup returns CDR1 LGHNA and CDR2 YNFKEQ. The V end lost 1 base, the J end lost 7 bases, and 10 bases lay between the germline ends.

This clonotype occurred many times. V gene TRBV27 combines with J gene TRBJ1-6, with no clear D. This CDR3 has 14 amino acids. Germline loops: CDR1 MNHEY, CDR2 SMNVEV (reference sequence). V gave up 3 bases and J gave up 0 bases, with 3 bases separating them. Here the CDR3 DNA reads TGTGCCAGCAGTTTCAGCTCCTATAATTCACCCCTCCACTTT. It is translated as CASSFSSYNSPLHF.